The T cell receptor beta chain described here comes from a study of T cell responses to AZD1222 COVID-19 vaccine. The study's findings and limits: White British ancestry dominated among donors, who included more females, and clonal diversity was possibly underestimated. Unmutated variant regions are reportedly the target of nearly half of TCRs that are spike-specific. Vaccine-associated CD4 TCRs ranged over spike, dominating at 160-218 and 743-854.

Profiled with immunoSEQ multiplex PCR; TCRdb holds only in-frame clones, not every one. The sample holds around 160,000 clones, roughly four fifths seen once. V gave up 5 bases and J gave up 10 bases, with 8 bases separating them. Looked up from germline, CDR1 is MDHEN and CDR2 is SYDVKM. This CDR3 has 10 residues. Comment on this clone: The antigen is unknown.

This sequence joins TRBV28 and TRBJ1-1; D is unresolved. This TCR came from an adult in good health. The sequences come from peripheral blood, collected on day 0 of MenACWY control vaccination. CDR3 in amino acids: CASSRVIAFF. The CDR3 DNA reads TGTGCCAGCAGTCGAGTCATAGCTTTCTTT. Looking up the rest from reference TRBV28 and TRBJ1-1 gives the full variable domain: DVKVTQSSRYLVKRTGEKVFLECVQDMDHENMFWYRQDPGLGLRLIYFSYDVKMKEKGDIPEGYSVSREKKERFSLILESASTNQTSMYLCASSRVIAFFGQGTRLTVV.